The 12 T cell receptor beta chains below come from one sample, sequenced in a study of OX40 agonist ivuxolimab in advanced cancers. Profiling relied on immunoSEQ multiplex PCR, and the TCRdb table lists in-frame clones only, not all of them. The table lists about 69,000 clones, approximately 91% of them singletons. The material was CD4+ or CD8+ T cells sorted from blood, obtained in a trial of the OX40 agonist ivuxolimab. These receptors all come from an adult with an advanced solid tumor such as melanoma, head and neck, liver or kidney cancer.

The chain recombines TRBV9 with TRBJ1-1, with D perhaps matching TRBD1 (6 bases). The germline CDR1 and CDR2 sequences are SGDLS and YYNGEE. Between the trimmed V and J ends, which lost 0 bases and 2 bases, there was a span of 8 bases. This CDR3 comprises 14 residues. The CDR3 region is CASSVAGDNTEAFF. The CDR3 DNA reads as TGTGCCAGCAGCGTAGCAGGGGACAACACTGAAGCTTTCTTT. The full variable domain, in which reference TRBV9 and TRBJ1-1 provide the parts outside the CDR3, is DSGVTQTPKHLITATGQRVTLRCSPRSGDLSVYWYQQSLDQGLQFLIQYYNGEERAKGNILERFSAQQFPDLHSELNLSSLELGDSALYFCASSVAGDNTEAFFGQGTRLTVV.

The chain employs TRBV5-4 and TRBJ2-7; a possible D gene is TRBD2 (5 bases). CDR1 is SGHNT and CDR2 is YYREEE in the germline V gene (reference sequence). Trimming stripped 1 base from V and 3 bases from J, with 20 bases between. This CDR3 region has 17 residues. CDR3 sequence (DNA): TGTGCCAGCAGCTTGTTCCCCCGGGCGGATGAGGGCTACGAGCAGTACTTC. Translated, it gives CASSLFPRADEGYEQYF.

The DNA for the CDR3 is TGCGCCAGCAGCTTGGAGCTAGCGGGAGGAGTCAATGAGCAGTTCTTC. Encoded protein: CASSLELAGGVNEQFF. The V call is TRBV5-1, the J call TRBJ2-1; 11 nucleotides match TRBD2. The CDR3 consists of 16 residues. Per the germline V gene, CDR1 is SGHRS and CDR2 is YFSETQ. The ends lost 0 bases at V and 6 bases at J; junction bases unmatched: 5.

This sequence joins TRBV4-1 and TRBJ2-1; 7 bases line up with TRBD2. This CDR3 contains 12 residues. Germline V CDR1 and CDR2: MGHRA, YSYEKL. V trimming: 3 bases; J trimming: 8 bases; junction bases outside the gene matches: 1. The CDR3 sequence is CASSHGGDEQFF. CDR3 bases: TGCGCCAGCAGCCATGGGGGGGATGAGCAGTTCTTC.

The chain is built from TRBV19 and TRBJ1-1, with TRBD1 matching over 7 bases. CDR3 length: 15 residues. CDR1 and CDR2 (germline): LNHDA, SQIVND (reference sequence). With V trimmed by 5 bases and J by 2 bases, 8 bases remained unmatched. The CDR3 sequence is CASSPVRQGNTEAFF. CDR3 nucleotide sequence: TGTGCCAGTAGTCCTGTTCGACAGGGAAACACTGAAGCTTTCTTT. Drawing the rest from reference TRBV19 and TRBJ1-1, the complete variable domain is DGGITQSPKYLFRKEGQNVTLSCEQNLNHDAMYWYRQDPGQGLRLIYYSQIVNDFQKGDIAEGYSVSREKKESFPLTVTSAQKNPTAFYLCASSPVRQGNTEAFFGQGTRLTVV.

CDR3 nucleotides: TGTGCCAGCAGTGAAACGACAGGGGTGGGGAATGGCTACACCTTC. It is translated as CASSETTGVGNGYTF. The chain employs TRBV6-1 and TRBJ1-2; 8 positions match TRBD1. CDR1 MNHNS and CDR2 SASEGT come from the germline V gene. The V gene end was trimmed by 2 bases and the J gene end by 6 bases; junction bases not matched to a gene: 8. CDR3 length equals 15 residues.

This chain connects TRBV9 to TRBJ2-7, with a tentative D call TRBD1 (5 bases). Germline lookup yields CDR1 SGDLS and CDR2 YYNGEE. V was shortened by 0 bases and J by 3 bases, with 13 bases between the two germline ends. The CDR3 totals 15 residues. The CDR3 DNA reads TGTGCCAGCAGCGTAGCGGACACCCTAGACTACGAGCAGTACTTC. Translated, it gives CASSVADTLDYEQYF.

The rearrangement uses TRBV4-1 and TRBJ1-3; weak D call: TRBD1 (5 bases). Looked up from germline, CDR1 is MGHRA and CDR2 is YSYEKL. The germline V and J ends were trimmed by 4 bases and 0 bases, with 16 bases remaining between them. There are 17 residues in the CDR3. This chain's CDR3 is CASSRGGNGDSGNTIYF. The CDR3 nucleotides read TGCGCCAGCAGCCGCGGGGGGAACGGTGACTCTGGAAACACCATATATTTT.

The rearrangement links TRBV9 to TRBJ2-5; 7 bases align to TRBD2. Unmatched junction bases numbered 6, after V lost 0 bases and J lost 4 bases. Germline V lookup: CDR1 SGDLS, CDR2 YYNGEE. CDR3 length equals 15 residues. The CDR3 sequence: CASSVEWGGGETQYF. CDR3 DNA: TGTGCCAGCAGCGTAGAGTGGGGGGGAGGAGAGACCCAGTACTTC.

This rearrangement joins TRBV7-9 to TRBJ1-3; no firm D call. CDR3 size: 14 residues. Germline lookup yields CDR1 SEHNR and CDR2 FQNEAQ (reference sequence). Trimming pared 8 bases from V and 2 bases from J, leaving 13 bases between. The CDR3: CASVSTGPGNTIYF. The CDR3 DNA reads TGTGCCAGCGTATCTACTGGGCCTGGAAACACCATATATTTT.

This clone was observed a single time. The CDR3 is CASARDRVSEQYF. DNA for the CDR3: TGTGCCAGCGCCCGGGACAGGGTCTCCGAGCAGTACTTC. V and J are TRBV19 and TRBJ2-7; TRBD1 matches at 9 bases. CDR1 is LNHDA and CDR2 is SQIVND in the germline V gene (reference sequence). The CDR3 has 13 amino acids. J lost 6 bases, V lost 9 bases, and 9 bases had no gene match. Supplemented by reference TRBV19 and TRBJ2-7, the full variable domain reads DGGITQSPKYLFRKEGQNVTLSCEQNLNHDAMYWYRQDPGQGLRLIYYSQIVNDFQKGDIAEGYSVSREKKESFPLTVTSAQKNPTAFYLCASARDRVSEQYFGPGTRLTVT.

Of note for this clone: Mismatch with germline at one junction end may stem from a read error. The chain couples TRBV7-7 to TRBJ2-5; a weak D match, TRBD2 (9 bases). Germline lookup yields CDR1 SSHAT and CDR2 FNYEAQ (reference sequence). The CDR3 contains 16 residues. The CDR3 sequence is CASSLAPSGTGETQYF. The CDR3 DNA follows: TGTGCTAGCAGCTTAGCGCCTAGCGGGACAGGAGAGACCCAGTACTTC.